The 6 T cell receptor beta chains below were found in one sample sequenced in a study of T cell responses to AZD1222 COVID-19 vaccine. The table came from immunoSEQ multiplex PCR; TCRdb's copy has only in-frame clones and leaves some out. Here the sample spans approximately 160,000 clones, approximately 90% being singletons. Sample: peripheral blood, taken on day 0 of AZD1222 vaccination. The receptors were gathered from an adult in good health.

The J gene is TRBJ2-3, the V gene TRBV5-1; 9 nucleotides match TRBD1. Per germline, CDR1 SGHRS and CDR2 YFSETQ. The CDR3 covers 16 residues. Trimming took 6 bases from V and 2 from J; bases not matched to a gene: 10. The DNA for the CDR3 is TGCGCCAGCACCAGTACCGGGACAGGGTTCACAGATACGCAGTATTTT. It yields the protein CASTSTGTGFTDTQYF.

The chain has TRBV10-1 and TRBJ2-1; D uncertain. Germline V lookup: CDR1 WNHNN, CDR2 SYGVQD (reference sequence). V gave up 3 bases and J gave up 4 bases, with 10 bases separating them. CDR3 length: 14 amino acids. CDR3 residues: CASSETGLYNEQFF. In nucleotides, the CDR3 is TGCGCCAGCAGTGAAACTGGGCTTTACAATGAGCAGTTCTTC.

J is TRBJ1-4 and V is TRBV10-2; 10 positions match TRBD1. After removal of 5 bases from V and 5 bases from J, the junction contained 2 bases not matched to a gene. Germline CDR1 and CDR2: WSHSY and SAAADI. The CDR3 contains 14 residues. CDR3 in amino acids: CASSPGQGNEKLFF. The CDR3 DNA follows: TGCGCCAGCAGTCCGGGACAGGGGAATGAAAAACTGTTTTTT.

The chain employs TRBV6-5 and TRBJ2-1; TRBD1 or TRBD2 may be the D gene (5 bases each). Trimming took 6 bases from V and 0 from J, leaving 12 bases between them. Germline loops: CDR1 MNHEY, CDR2 SVGAGI. The CDR3 extends over 15 amino acids. The CDR3 here is CASSSRDRSYNEQFF. The CDR3, as DNA: TGTGCCAGCAGCTCCCGGGACCGCTCCTACAATGAGCAGTTCTTC.

The chain links TRBV6-5 to TRBJ2-5, with no clear D. Germline assignment: CDR1 MNHEY and CDR2 SVGAGI. V lost 8 bases to trimming and J lost 2 bases, with 15 bases between them. The CDR3 totals 14 residues. The CDR3 loop reads CASLRRTTQETQYF. CDR3 DNA: TGTGCCAGCTTGAGAAGGACGACTCAAGAGACCCAGTACTTC.

The gene calls are TRBV18 and TRBJ1-2; D is perhaps TRBD1 (5 bases). The V end was cut by 0 bases, the J end by 7 bases, with 9 bases between. Germline V lookup: CDR1 KGHSH, CDR2 LQKENI. The CDR3 spans 13 residues. The CDR3 protein is CASSPPGRFGYTF. As DNA, the CDR3 is TGTGCCAGCTCACCACCGGGGCGGTTTGGCTACACCTTC. Full variable domain (remainder filled in from reference TRBV18 and TRBJ1-2): NAGVMQNPRHLVRRRGQEARLRCSPMKGHSHVYWYRQLPEEGLKFMVYLQKENIIDESGMPKERFSAEFPKEGPSILRIQQVVRGDSAAYFCASSPPGRFGYTFGSGTRLTVV.